The rows below give T cell receptor beta chains drawn from one sample of a study of patients and donors after allogeneic stem cell transplantation. One entry per CDR3 protein, called by TCRdb with MiXCR from the RT-PCR reads. The sample carries over 25,000 distinct CDR3 sequences, around 33% recorded once. Sequencing was performed on blood, either unsorted or a sorted T cell fraction (not recorded which). The receptors shown here come from a human donor who was either an allogeneic HSCT recipient or a stem cell or donor lymphocyte infusion donor (not recorded which). It is not recorded whose cells these are; they may come from a transplant donor. The CDR3 runs from the conserved cysteine through the conserved F or W. The order of the fields is J gene, D gene, clone size, CDR3 length, V gene, CDR3 DNA, CDR3 protein. The D gene is left open where the match is weak. Rows give clone size only sometimes, using once, few, many, or a class for an expanded clone.

J: TRBJ1-5; D: NA; size: many; length: 15; V: TRBV7-2; DNA: TGTGCCAGCAGCAGTAACGCGGGGGATAGTCAGCCCCAGCATTTT; CDR3: CASSSNAGDSQPQHF
J: TRBJ2-1; D: TRBD1; size: NA; length: 15; V: TRBV7-2; DNA: TGTGCCAGCAGCTCGACAGGGGACGAATACAATGAGCAGTTCTTC; CDR3: CASSSTGDEYNEQFF
J: TRBJ1-1; D: NA; size: many; length: 15; V: TRBV5-1; DNA: TGCGCCAGCAGCTTGGAGAGGGCCATGAACACTGAAGCTTTCTTT; CDR3: CASSLERAMNTEAFF
J: TRBJ1-1; D: NA; size: NA; length: 12; V: TRBV20-1; DNA: TGCAGTGCTCGATCTTTGAACACTGAAGCTTTCTTT; CDR3: CSARSLNTEAFF
J: TRBJ1-5; D: NA; size: few; length: 16; V: TRBV5-6; DNA: TGTGCCAGCAGCTTGTACGGCGGGCAGGGAGGTCAGCCCCAGCATTTT; CDR3: CASSLYGGQGGQPQHF
J: TRBJ1-6; D: TRBD1; size: NA; length: 14; V: TRBV20-1; DNA: TGCAGTGCTAAAGGGACAGGGAACAATTCACCCCTCCACTTT; CDR3: CSAKGTGNNSPLHF
J: TRBJ1-1; D: TRBD1; size: few; length: 14; V: TRBV27; DNA: TGTGCCAGCAGTTTTCAGGGGGCCGGGACTGAAGCTTTCTTT; CDR3: CASSFQGAGTEAFF
J: TRBJ1-1; D: NA; size: few; length: 12; V: TRBV29-1; DNA: TGCAGCGTTGGGGGGCTGAACACTGAAGCTTTCTTT; CDR3: CSVGGLNTEAFF
J: TRBJ1-1; D: NA; size: many; length: 17; V: TRBV7-9; DNA: TGTGCCAGCAGCTTAGATTTTTGGGACACGGGGAACACTGAAGCTTTCTTT; CDR3: CASSLDFWDTGNTEAFF
J: TRBJ1-3; D: NA; size: few; length: 13; V: TRBV20-1; DNA: TGCAGTGCTAGACACTTCTCTGGAAACACCATATATTTT; CDR3: CSARHFSGNTIYF
J: TRBJ1-6; D: NA; size: few; length: 13; V: TRBV7-9; DNA: TGTGCCAGCACGACAGCAAACAATTCACCCCTCCACTTT; CDR3: CASTTANNSPLHF
J: TRBJ2-1; D: NA; size: NA; length: 13; V: TRBV12-3/TRBV12-4; DNA: TGTGCCAGCCAGGGCCCCAATAACAATGAGCAGTTCTTC; CDR3: CASQGPNNNEQFF
J: TRBJ2-5; D: TRBD1; size: once; length: 13; V: TRBV28; DNA: TGTGCCAGCAGTTGGGACAGACAAGAGACCCAGTACTTC; CDR3: CASSWDRQETQYF
J: TRBJ1-3; D: NA; size: few; length: 13; V: TRBV20-1; DNA: TGCAGTGCTAGAGATGGGGTGGGAAACACCATATATTTT; CDR3: CSARDGVGNTIYF
J: TRBJ2-3; D: NA; size: NA; length: 14; V: TRBV5-1; DNA: TGCGCCAGCAGTGTGGAAACTAGCACAGATACGCAGTATTTT; CDR3: CASSVETSTDTQYF
J: TRBJ2-1; D: NA; size: few; length: 12; V: TRBV12-3/TRBV12-4; DNA: TGTGCCAGCAGTCCCCAGTACAATGAGCAGTTCTTC; CDR3: CASSPQYNEQFF
J: TRBJ1-4; D: NA; size: few; length: 14; V: TRBV20-1; DNA: TGCAGTGTCAAGGCGGGGGCTACTAATGAAAAACTGTTTTTT; CDR3: CSVKAGATNEKLFF
J: TRBJ2-5; D: TRBD1; size: NA; length: 16; V: TRBV5-6; DNA: TGTGCCAGCAGCTTGGCCGGAGCAGGGGGCCGGGAGACCCAGTACTTC; CDR3: CASSLAGAGGRETQYF
J: TRBJ1-1; D: NA; size: few; length: 13; V: TRBV7-9; DNA: TGTGCCAGCAGCTTGCTCGGAGTGGGTGAAGCTTTCTTT; CDR3: CASSLLGVGEAFF
J: TRBJ2-1; D: NA; size: once; length: 12; V: TRBV18; DNA: TGTGCCAGCTCGCCACACGGGGAGATGCAGTTCTTC; CDR3: CASSPHGEMQFF
J: TRBJ1-1; D: TRBD1; size: NA; length: 14; V: TRBV27; DNA: TGTGCCAGCAGTTTGCGACAGGGAAACACTGAAGCTTTCTTT; CDR3: CASSLRQGNTEAFF
J: TRBJ2-2; D: TRBD1; size: few; length: 15; V: TRBV12-3/TRBV12-4; DNA: TGTGCCAGCAACCTGGACAGGGAGAACACCGGGGAGCTGTTTTTT; CDR3: CASNLDRENTGELFF
J: TRBJ2-7; D: TRBD2; size: NA; length: 15; V: TRBV20-1; DNA: TGCAGTGCTAGAGATCGGGGTAGCGGGGACCTCGAGCAGTACTTC; CDR3: CSARDRGSGDLEQYF
J: TRBJ1-5; D: NA; size: NA; length: 15; V: TRBV12-3/TRBV12-4; DNA: TGTGCCAGCAGTTTATGGGTCACTTCCAATCAGCCCCAGCATTTT; CDR3: CASSLWVTSNQPQHF
J: TRBJ1-1; D: TRBD1; size: NA; length: 15; V: TRBV7-9; DNA: TGTGCCAGCAGCGCGTCCGGGACAGAGGACACTGAAGCTTTCTTT; CDR3: CASSASGTEDTEAFF
J: TRBJ2-2; D: NA; size: NA; length: 11; V: TRBV7-2; DNA: TGTGCCAGCAGCTTACCCGGGGAGCTGTTTTTT; CDR3: CASSLPGELFF
J: TRBJ1-1; D: TRBD1; size: few; length: 13; V: TRBV20-1; DNA: TGCAGTGTTCCGGGACAGGGGTTCTCTGAAGCTTTCTTT; CDR3: CSVPGQGFSEAFF
J: TRBJ2-5; D: NA; size: NA; length: 15; V: TRBV12-3/TRBV12-4; DNA: TGTGCCAGCAGTCCCCCGACCGAAGGGAGCGAGACCCAGTACTTC; CDR3: CASSPPTEGSETQYF
J: TRBJ1-4; D: NA; size: NA; length: 15; V: TRBV5-1; DNA: TGCGCCAGCAGCTTGGTTTCGGGGGTTGGTGAAAAACTGTTTTTT; CDR3: CASSLVSGVGEKLFF
J: TRBJ2-2; D: TRBD2; size: once; length: 16; V: TRBV20-1; DNA: TGCAGTGCTAGAGGTAGCGGGGGAGCGAACACCGGGGAGCTGTTTTTT; CDR3: CSARGSGGANTGELFF
J: TRBJ2-1; D: NA; size: few; length: 14; V: TRBV11-2; DNA: TGTGCCAGCAGCTTCGGCCCGGTGGGCAATGAGCAGTTCTTC; CDR3: CASSFGPVGNEQFF
J: TRBJ2-5; D: NA; size: few; length: 14; V: TRBV5-1; DNA: TGCGCCAGCAGCTTGGAGGCCAGCATGGAGACCCAGTACTTC; CDR3: CASSLEASMETQYF
J: TRBJ1-5; D: NA; size: NA; length: 14; V: TRBV27; DNA: TGTGCCAGCAGTAGATCCACAGCCAATCAGCCCCAGCATTTT; CDR3: CASSRSTANQPQHF
J: TRBJ1-5; D: NA; size: few; length: 13; V: TRBV20-1; DNA: TGCAGTGCAGTACAGGTAATGAATCAGCCCCAGCATTTT; CDR3: CSAVQVMNQPQHF
J: TRBJ2-7; D: NA; size: few; length: 14; V: TRBV15; DNA: TGTGCCACCAGCAGAGGGGGCCTCTCCTACGAGCAGTACTTC; CDR3: CATSRGGLSYEQYF
J: TRBJ2-7; D: NA; size: few; length: 14; V: TRBV25-1; DNA: TGTGCCAGCAGTAGCACAGACGGGTCCTACGAGCAGTACTTC; CDR3: CASSSTDGSYEQYF
J: TRBJ1-2; D: TRBD1; size: few; length: 15; V: TRBV6-6; DNA: TGTGCCAGCACCGGGACAGGGTCGACTCCGTGGGGCTACACCTTC; CDR3: CASTGTGSTPWGYTF
J: TRBJ1-5; D: NA; size: few; length: 15; V: TRBV12-3/TRBV12-4; DNA: TGTGCCAGCAGTTTATTAGGGGGAGCAGATCAGCCCCAGCATTTT; CDR3: CASSLLGGADQPQHF
J: TRBJ2-7; D: NA; size: few; length: 14; V: TRBV7-9; DNA: TGTGCCAGCAGCTTATCCCGGGACTCCTACGAGCAGTACTTC; CDR3: CASSLSRDSYEQYF
J: TRBJ2-3; D: NA; size: NA; length: 15; V: TRBV6-5; DNA: TGTGCCAGCAGTTACGGGGGCAGGGCCACAGATACGCAGTATTTT; CDR3: CASSYGGRATDTQYF
J: TRBJ2-2; D: TRBD1; size: NA; length: 16; V: TRBV7-3; DNA: TGTGCCAGCAGCCGAGCGGGACAGGGTAACACCGGGGAGCTGTTTTTT; CDR3: CASSRAGQGNTGELFF
J: TRBJ2-5; D: NA; size: NA; length: 13; V: TRBV9; DNA: TGTGCCAGCAGCGTAGGACAGCAAGAGACCCAGTACTTC; CDR3: CASSVGQQETQYF
J: TRBJ2-1; D: TRBD2; size: NA; length: 15; V: TRBV27; DNA: TGTGCCAGCGGACCGGGACTAGAGGTTTTCGGTGAGCAGTTCTTC; CDR3: CASGPGLEVFGEQFF
J: TRBJ1-1; D: NA; size: few; length: 15; V: TRBV5-1; DNA: TGCGCCAGCAGCCCCGGGAAACTGACGAACACTGAAGCTTTCTTT; CDR3: CASSPGKLTNTEAFF
J: TRBJ2-3; D: NA; size: few; length: 16; V: TRBV20-1; DNA: TGCAGTGCTAGAGACTGGTGGGACTTAAGCACAGATACGCAGTATTTT; CDR3: CSARDWWDLSTDTQYF
J: TRBJ1-2; D: TRBD1; size: NA; length: 15; V: TRBV20-1; DNA: TGCAGTGCTCGAACGGGGACAGGCATCAACTATGGCTACACCTTC; CDR3: CSARTGTGINYGYTF
J: TRBJ1-5; D: NA; size: many; length: 12; V: TRBV20-1; DNA: TGCAGTGCTAGCATGAGCAATCAGCCCCAGCATTTT; CDR3: CSASMSNQPQHF
J: TRBJ2-1; D: TRBD2; size: few; length: 16; V: TRBV12-3/TRBV12-4; DNA: TGTGCCAGCAGGCGCGGAGGGACTAGCGCCCACAATGAGCAGTTCTTC; CDR3: CASRRGGTSAHNEQFF